The 25 T cell receptor beta chains below were found in one sample sequenced in a study of CD8+ T cells in alopecia areata. RNA, once extracted, was reverse transcribed into cDNA for use as the sequencing template. Clones were sequenced by immunoSEQ multiplex PCR, and TCRdb holds only the in-frame ones, with some missing. Of 150,000 to 200,000 clones listed, 59% were seen once; the top ten hold roughly 14%. Sequenced here: CD4+ T cells sorted from blood, sampled at week 0. Every receptor here comes from a human donor with alopecia areata.

The chain employs TRBV7-2 and TRBJ2-2; no clear D gene. This CDR3 is 14 amino acids long. CDR1 is SGHTA, CDR2 FQGNSA, per germline. Trimming shortened V by 5 bases and J by 1 base, and 8 bases separated the two germline ends. This CDR3 is CASSPIKNTGELFF. The CDR3 region has the DNA TGTGCCAGCAGCCCTATTAAGAACACCGGGGAGCTGTTTTTT.

The chain uses TRBV5-6 and TRBJ2-5; D unresolved. The CDR3 loop spans 15 amino acids. V lost 1 base to trimming and J lost 1 base, with 11 bases between them. CDR1 and CDR2 from the germline V gene are SGHDT and YYEEEE. DNA of the CDR3: TGTGCCAGCAGCTTGAGTCCCCAGGCCCAAGAGACCCAGTACTTC. This codes for CASSLSPQAQETQYF.

This clone was detected only once. The junction does not match germline at one end; this may be a read error. This chain joins TRBV30 and TRBJ1-2, with D possibly being TRBD1 (6 bases). The V gene's germline CDR1 is GTSNPN and CDR2 SVGIG (reference sequence). This CDR3 comprises 13 residues. The CDR3: CARREGGRYGYTF. CDR3 DNA sequence: TGTGCCCGGAGGGAGGGGGGCCGCTATGGCTACACCTTC.

The chain carries TRBV13 and TRBJ2-3; D remains unclear. The V end lost 2 bases, the J end lost 9 bases, and 12 bases lay between the germline ends. This CDR3 region has 13 residues. Germline V gene sequence: CDR1 PRHDT, CDR2 FYEKMQ (reference sequence). The DNA of the CDR3 is TGTGCCAGCAGCTTACGGGTTTCAGGAACGCAGTATTTT. It encodes CASSLRVSGTQYF.

This clone showed up many times. The same CDR3 can be traced to other DNA sequences in this sample. The chain recombines TRBV7-9 with TRBJ1-1, with 8 nucleotides matching TRBD1. CDR3 length: 13 amino acids. Per the germline V gene, CDR1 is SEHNR and CDR2 is FQNEAQ (reference sequence). The V and J ends lost 5 bases and 5 bases, in that order; junction bases with no gene match: 4. The CDR3 DNA reads as TGTGCCAGCAGCCAAGGACAGGGTACTGAAGCTTTCTTT. Protein product: CASSQGQGTEAFF.

This chain uses TRBV6-5 with TRBJ1-3; no clear D. This CDR3 is built from 13 residues. The germline CDR1 and CDR2 sequences are MNHEY and SVGAGI. V was clipped by 6 bases and J by 0 bases, with 6 bases between them. CDR3 in DNA: TGTGCCAGCAGCCCTCACTCTGGAAACACCATATATTTT. Encoded protein: CASSPHSGNTIYF.

The chain couples TRBV29-1 to TRBJ2-7; D is possibly TRBD1 or TRBD2 (6 bases each). Trimming removed 3 bases at V and 4 bases at J, with 16 bases between. CDR3 length: 14 residues. In germline, CDR1 is SQVTM, CDR2 ANQGSEA. CDR3 coding DNA: TGCAGCGTTGATGTGGGGGGCAAATCGTACGAGCAGTACTTC. It specifies CSVDVGGKSYEQYF.

The chain uses TRBV29-1 and TRBJ2-3; D not resolved. Trimming left V 5 bases short and J 2 bases short, with 2 bases between. The CDR3 consists of 10 residues. Germline V gene lookup returns CDR1 SQVTM and CDR2 ANQGSEA. CDR3 bases: TGCAGCGTTTACACAGATACGCAGTATTTT. It encodes CSVYTDTQYF.

This rearrangement joins TRBV25-1 to TRBJ2-7; D unclear. The germline V gene has CDR1 MGHDK and CDR2 SYGVNS. Trimming left V 6 bases short and J 4 bases short, with 16 bases between. CDR3 length: 14 residues. CDR3 amino acids: CASSPLRDQYEQYF. Here the CDR3 DNA reads TGTGCCAGCAGCCCCCTAAGGGATCAGTACGAGCAGTACTTC.

This chain links TRBV7-2 with TRBJ1-6; D not certain. This CDR3 comprises 15 residues. With 2 bases removed from V and 7 bases from J, the gap between germline ends came to 12 bases. From germline, CDR1 is SGHTA and CDR2 FQGNSA. CDR3 nucleotide sequence: TGTGCCAGCAGCTTATCTGCACAGAGGAATTCACCCCTCCACTTT. This sequence encodes CASSLSAQRNSPLHF. Combining the CDR3 with reference TRBV7-2 and TRBJ1-6 gives the whole variable domain GAGVSQSPSNKVTEKGKDVELRCDPISGHTALYWYRQSLGQGLEFLIYFQGNSAPDKSGLPSDRFSAERTGGSVSTLTIQRTQQEDSAVYLCASSLSAQRNSPLHFGNGTRLTVT.

In this sample, this clone turned up once. CDR3 protein: CASSAEGYNSPLHF. The CDR3 nucleotides are TGTGCCAGCAGCGCCGAGGGGTATAATTCACCCCTCCACTTT. The V call is TRBV9, the J call TRBJ1-6; D may be TRBD1 (5 bases). Per the germline V gene, CDR1 is SGDLS and CDR2 is YYNGEE. The CDR3 consists of 14 residues. V was clipped by 3 bases and J by 4 bases, with 8 bases between them.

This clone was picked up a small number of times. This rearrangement joins TRBV7-9 to TRBJ1-4; D is uncertain. In germline, CDR1 is SEHNR, CDR2 FQNEAQ (reference sequence). The length of the CDR3 is 11 residues. Trimming stripped 2 bases from V and 7 bases from J, with 2 bases between. This chain's CDR3 is CASSLSEKLFF. CDR3 DNA sequence: TGTGCCAGCAGCTTATCTGAAAAACTGTTTTTT.

This clone was counted only a few times. CDR3 sequence: CAAEEQVITSLHF. In DNA form, the CDR3 reads TGTGCAGCGGAGGAACAGGTGATAACTTCCCTCCACTTT. The chain employs TRBV30 and TRBJ1-6; tentative D call: TRBD1 (5 bases). Germline V gene lookup returns CDR1 GTSNPN and CDR2 SVGIG (reference sequence). The CDR3 runs to 13 residues.

At least ten counts were recorded for this clone. The chain is built from TRBV15 and TRBJ2-1; 12 bases are a match to TRBD2. V lost 4 bases, J lost 8 bases, and 6 bases stayed unmatched. The germline V gene encodes CDR1 LNHNV and CDR2 YYDKDF (reference sequence). The CDR3 has 15 amino acids. Here the CDR3 DNA reads TGTGCCACCAGCAACAGACTAGCGGGGGCCGATGAGCAGTTCTTC. It yields the protein CATSNRLAGADEQFF.

This clone has a handful of counts. This sequence joins TRBV29-1 and TRBJ2-7; TRBD1 aligns across 8 bases. The junction had 9 bases not matched to a gene; V was cut back by 5 bases and J by 3 bases. The CDR3 extends over 14 amino acids. Looked up from germline, CDR1 is SQVTM and CDR2 is ANQGSEA. DNA of the CDR3: TGCAGCGTTCGCAAGGGCGGACAGGGCTACGAGCAGTACTTC. As protein: CSVRKGGQGYEQYF.

This chain links TRBV6-1 with TRBJ2-7, with D unclear. Trimming removed 8 bases from V and 0 bases from J, with 8 bases in between. The CDR3 is 12 residues long. Germline CDR1 is MNHNS and CDR2 is SASEGT. CDR3: CASASGSYEQYF. CDR3 DNA: TGTGCCAGCGCTTCCGGCTCCTACGAGCAGTACTTC.

This clone was detected many times. The chain carries TRBV27 and TRBJ2-3, with 7 bases aligning to TRBD2. Looked up from germline, CDR1 is MNHEY and CDR2 is SMNVEV (reference sequence). Trimming took 7 bases from V and 0 from J; bases not matched to a gene: 4. The CDR3 has 14 residues. The CDR3 sequence: CASTWGGSTDTQYF. In DNA form, the CDR3 reads TGTGCCAGCACTTGGGGGGGGAGCACAGATACGCAGTATTTT.

The chain is built from TRBV29-1 and TRBJ2-1; a possible D gene is TRBD2 (5 bases). V dropped 4 bases and J dropped 5 bases, with 15 bases sitting between them. There are 14 residues in the CDR3. The germline V gene has CDR1 SQVTM and CDR2 ANQGSEA. CDR3 in DNA: TGCAGCGTTGGGTTGGCCCGCGGGCACAATGAGCAGTTCTTC. Translation: CSVGLARGHNEQFF.

This chain uses TRBV6-5 with TRBJ1-2, with a possible D match to TRBD1 (5 bases). V lost 2 bases and J lost 7, with 14 bases in between. Germline CDR1 MNHEY, CDR2 SVGAGI. The CDR3 length is 14 residues. The chain's CDR3 is CASSYLGRGAGYTF. CDR3 bases: TGTGCCAGCAGTTACCTCGGGAGGGGAGCTGGCTACACCTTC.

This clone was picked up a small number of times. This chain joins TRBV11-2 and TRBJ2-4; TRBD2 matches at 13 bases. CDR3 size: 16 residues. Germline trimming cut 3 bases from V and 9 bases from J; bases unmatched to any gene: 8. CDR1 and CDR2 from the germline V gene are SGHAT and FQNNGV. In DNA form, the CDR3 reads TGTGCCAGCAGCTTCCCCACTAGCGGGGGGGAGGGCATTCAGTACTTC. Its protein product is CASSFPTSGGEGIQYF.

This chain uses TRBV6-6 with TRBJ2-2; 7 bases agree with TRBD1. The CDR3 is 13 residues long. V was clipped by 5 bases and J by 6 bases; unmatched bases: 3. Germline V gene lookup returns CDR1 MNHNY and CDR2 SVGAGI (reference sequence). This CDR3 is CASSIQGAGELFF. CDR3 nucleotide sequence: TGTGCCAGCAGTATCCAGGGGGCCGGGGAGCTGTTTTTT.

The genes are TRBV4-1 and TRBJ2-5; D is possibly TRBD1 or TRBD2 (5 bases each). Germline CDR1 reads MGHRA; CDR2 reads YSYEKL. Trimming took off 5 bases at V and 2 bases at J, with 12 bases between the two ends. The CDR3 has 14 amino acids. The CDR3 loop is CASSFTGTQETQYF. The CDR3 region has the DNA TGCGCCAGCAGCTTCACCGGGACGCAAGAGACCCAGTACTTC.

This chain links TRBV28 with TRBJ2-7; 8 nucleotides align to TRBD2. The CDR3 contains 15 residues. The trim removed 6 bases at V and 4 bases at J, leaving 11 bases unmatched. Germline CDR1 MDHEN, CDR2 SYDVKM. The CDR3 DNA sequence: TGTGCCAGCAGCCTAAGCGGGGGTGGCAATTACGAGCAGTACTTC. The encoded protein is CASSLSGGGNYEQYF.

The chain couples TRBV30 to TRBJ1-2; 9 bases are shared with TRBD1. Germline-derived CDR1 and CDR2 are GTSNPN and SVGIG (reference sequence). This CDR3 contains 17 residues. The V and J ends lost 2 bases and 2 bases, in that order; junction bases with no gene match: 12. The CDR3 loop is CAWSLSRRTGENYGYTF. CDR3 sequence (DNA): TGTGCCTGGAGTTTGAGCCGAAGGACAGGGGAGAACTATGGCTACACCTTC. Based on the CDR3 plus reference TRBV30 and TRBJ1-2, the full variable domain is SQTIHQWPATLVQPVGSPLSLECTVEGTSNPNLYWYRQAAGRGLQLLFYSVGIGQISSEVPQNLSASRPQDRQFILSSKKLLLSDSGFYLCAWSLSRRTGENYGYTFGSGTRLTVV.

V is TRBV2 and J is TRBJ2-5, with TRBD2 matching over 9 bases. The V segment lost 2 bases and the J segment 5 bases; nucleotides outside the gene matches: 6. CDR3 length: 15 residues. Germline V gene sequence: CDR1 SNHLY, CDR2 FYNNEI. This chain's CDR3 is CASSEQAGGLETQYF. The CDR3 nucleotides are TGTGCCAGCAGTGAACAGGCGGGGGGGCTGGAGACCCAGTACTTC.